Presented here are 24 T cell receptor beta chains from one specimen sequenced in a study of patients and donors after allogeneic stem cell transplantation. TCRdb used MiXCR to reprocess the RT-PCR reads, holding one entry per CDR3 protein. The sample records fewer than 180,000 distinct CDR3 sequences, 37% being singletons. The sequenced material came from blood, either unsorted or a sorted T cell fraction (not recorded which). The receptors shown here come from a human donor who was either an allogeneic HSCT recipient or a stem cell or donor lymphocyte infusion donor (not recorded which). It is not recorded whose cells these are; they may come from a transplant donor.

The chain uses TRBV20-1 and TRBJ2-7, with 8 bases identical to TRBD1. With V trimmed by 7 bases and J by 5 bases, 7 bases remained unmatched. The CDR3 extends over 12 amino acids. CDR1 and CDR2 from the germline V gene are DFQATT and SNEGSKA (reference sequence). In DNA form, the CDR3 reads TGCAGTGTTCCGCCGACAGGGGACGAGCAGTACTTC. Protein: CSVPPTGDEQYF.

The chain joins TRBV6-5 to TRBJ1-5; 7 bases are a match to TRBD1. V gave up 6 bases and J gave up 6 bases; unmatched junction bases: 5. The CDR3 totals 13 residues. The germline V gene encodes CDR1 MNHEY and CDR2 SVGAGI. CDR3: CASSRQGIQPQHF. CDR3 nucleotides: TGTGCCAGCAGCCGACAGGGTATTCAGCCCCAGCATTTT.

The V and J genes are TRBV27 and TRBJ1-5, with D uncertain. Looked up from germline, CDR1 is MNHEY and CDR2 is SMNVEV (reference sequence). The CDR3 runs to 16 residues. Trimming took off 5 bases at V and 0 bases at J, with 14 bases between the two ends. CDR3 amino acids: CASSPRAHYSNQPQHF. CDR3 in DNA: TGTGCCAGCAGTCCCCGGGCACACTATAGCAATCAGCCCCAGCATTTT.

A few counts support this clonotype. J is TRBJ1-2 and V is TRBV4-2, with TRBD1 identical over 8 bases. Looked up from germline, CDR1 is LGHNA and CDR2 is YNFKEQ. The CDR3 runs to 16 residues. After removal of 3 bases from V and 5 bases from J, the junction contained 11 bases not matched to a gene. The CDR3 DNA reads TGTGCCAGCAGCCAGGAACAGGGGGTTATGGTGTATGGCTACACCTTC. Amino acid sequence: CASSQEQGVMVYGYTF.

This clonotype has a handful of counts. This rearrangement joins TRBV28 to TRBJ1-5, with unresolved D. Per germline, CDR1 MDHEN and CDR2 SYDVKM. V lost 3 bases, J lost 0 bases, and 9 bases lay in between. The CDR3 consists of 15 residues. As DNA, the CDR3 is TGTGCCAGCAGTTTCGGCCTCTATAGCAATCAGCCCCAGCATTTT. Translated: CASSFGLYSNQPQHF.

This chain connects TRBV28 to TRBJ1-4, with 7 bases matching TRBD1. J was trimmed by 0 bases and V by 7 bases; bases with no gene match: 8. This CDR3 spans 16 amino acids. The germline V gene has CDR1 MDHEN and CDR2 SYDVKM. The CDR3 protein is CASKGAEVPTNEKLFF. The DNA for the CDR3 is TGTGCCAGCAAGGGGGCAGAGGTCCCAACTAATGAAAAACTGTTTTTT.

In this sample, this clonotype turned up a few times. The rearrangement uses TRBV12-3 or TRBV12-4 and TRBJ1-6; a possible D gene is TRBD1 (6 bases). CDR3 size: 15 residues. V was clipped by 7 bases and J by 0 bases, with 10 bases between them. The CDR3 loop reads CASTDRSSYNSPLHF. In nucleotides, the CDR3 is TGTGCCAGCACCGACAGGAGCTCCTATAATTCACCCCTCCACTTT.

This clonotype was observed a handful of times. The rearrangement uses TRBV9 and TRBJ1-2; D unclear. The V gene's germline CDR1 is SGDLS and CDR2 YYNGEE. The CDR3 is 14 amino acids. V was clipped by 4 bases and J by 3 bases, with 13 bases between them. The CDR3 coding sequence is TGTGCCAGCAGCTCCGCGGCAAGTCACTATGGCTACACCTTC. It is translated as CASSSAASHYGYTF.

This clonotype was recorded at least ten times. This sequence joins TRBV4-2 and TRBJ1-1; D not certain. The CDR3 consists of 14 residues. The germline CDR1 and CDR2 sequences are LGHNA and YNFKEQ. Trimming stripped 1 base from V and 2 bases from J, with 8 bases between. The CDR3 region has the DNA TGTGCCAGCAGCCAAGGATACAGCAACACTGAAGCTTTCTTT. This translates into CASSQGYSNTEAFF.

This clonotype has just a few counts. The chain links TRBV5-5 to TRBJ1-5; possible D gene TRBD1, 5 bases. The CDR3 runs 15 residues. CDR1 is SGHKS, CDR2 YYEKEE, per germline (reference sequence). V gave up 2 bases and J gave up 1 base, with 10 bases separating them. The CDR3 loop is CASSLGTGSNQPQHF. CDR3 bases: TGTGCCAGCAGCTTAGGGACTGGAAGCAATCAGCCCCAGCATTTT.

This clonotype came up once. The DNA is left out, because the CDR3 cannot be placed on it with certainty; the CDR3 is given as TCRdb lists it. The CDR3 protein is CASILGNTEAFF. The chain employs TRBV12-3 or TRBV12-4 and TRBJ1-1. From its first to its last residue, the CDR3 has 12 amino acids.

In its sample, this clonotype was seen a few times. The rearrangement uses TRBV20-1 and TRBJ2-1, with no clear D. The germline V gene has CDR1 DFQATT and CDR2 SNEGSKA (reference sequence). There are 11 residues in the CDR3. Trimming stripped 3 bases from V and 12 bases from J, with 12 bases between. The CDR3 sequence is CSARIYSPQFF. Written as DNA, the CDR3 is TGCAGTGCTAGGATTTATAGCCCGCAGTTCTTC.

This clonotype has at least ten counts. The chain uses TRBV10-3 and TRBJ1-3; no firm D call. In germline, CDR1 is ENHRY, CDR2 SYGVKD. The germline V and J ends were trimmed by 2 bases and 8 bases, with 13 bases remaining between them. This CDR3 has 14 amino acids. The CDR3 DNA follows: TGTGCCATCAGTGAGGGGCGCGATGCCGACACCATATATTTT. It translates to CAISEGRDADTIYF.

The rearrangement links TRBV20-1 to TRBJ2-1; D unresolved. In germline, CDR1 is DFQATT, CDR2 SNEGSKA (reference sequence). There are 13 residues in the CDR3. Trimming removed 2 bases from V and 7 bases from J, with 12 bases in between. DNA of the CDR3: TGCAGTGCTAGATCACCCCATCAAAATGAGCAGTTCTTC. Encoded protein: CSARSPHQNEQFF.

This rearrangement joins TRBV7-9 to TRBJ2-1; 7 bases line up with TRBD1. The germline V gene has CDR1 SEHNR and CDR2 FQNEAQ (reference sequence). The CDR3 spans 13 residues. The ends lost 0 bases at V and 7 bases at J; junction bases unmatched: 0. CDR3 sequence: CASSLATGNEQFF. The CDR3 DNA reads TGTGCCAGCAGCTTAGCGACAGGGAATGAGCAGTTCTTC.

In its sample, this clonotype was seen a few times. The V and J genes are TRBV12-3 or TRBV12-4 and TRBJ2-1; weak D call: TRBD1 (7 bases). The CDR3 has 18 residues. Trimming cost V 5 bases and J 2 bases, with 22 bases left between them. This chain's CDR3 is CASSLDLGGQAPYNEQFF. The CDR3 DNA follows: TGTGCCAGCAGTCTCGACTTGGGAGGACAGGCCCCCTACAATGAGCAGTTCTTC.

This clonotype was seen a handful of times. This rearrangement joins TRBV12-3 or TRBV12-4 to TRBJ1-3, with D possibly matching TRBD1 (6 bases). This CDR3 spans 16 amino acids. The V gene lost 6 bases and the J gene lost 2 bases, with 17 bases spanning the gap. The CDR3, as DNA: TGTGCCAGCAGCACCCTATTACAGGGCCCTGGAAACACCATATATTTT. Translation gives CASSTLLQGPGNTIYF.

This clonotype has more than one count but fewer than ten. The rearrangement links TRBV20-1 to TRBJ1-6; unclear D gene. CDR1 DFQATT and CDR2 SNEGSKA come from the germline V gene (reference sequence). CDR3 length: 16 residues. Deletions cut 3 bases from V and 7 bases from J, with 19 bases between. This chain's CDR3 is CSASTGSFSGNSPLHF. The CDR3 nucleotides read TGCAGTGCTAGTACCGGCAGCTTTTCTGGAAATTCACCCCTCCACTTT.

This clonotype has a count of ten or more. The J gene is TRBJ1-5, the V gene TRBV7-9, with D perhaps matching TRBD1 (5 bases). This CDR3 is 16 amino acids long. Per germline, CDR1 SEHNR and CDR2 FQNEAQ (reference sequence). The V end lost 2 bases, the J end lost 0 bases, and 11 bases lay between the germline ends. Written as DNA, the CDR3 is TGTGCCAGCAGCTTATTTCAGGGACTTAGCAATCAGCCCCAGCATTTT. Its translation: CASSLFQGLSNQPQHF.

The genes are TRBV27 and TRBJ2-5; no reliable D call. V was cut by 2 bases and J by 5 bases, with 18 bases left in between. The germline gives CDR1 MNHEY, CDR2 SMNVEV (reference sequence). The CDR3 is made up of 16 amino acids. CDR3: CASSLNSGMSRETQYF. The CDR3 DNA reads as TGTGCCAGCAGTTTAAATTCTGGGATGTCTCGGGAGACCCAGTACTTC.

This clonotype was found a few times. This sequence joins TRBV20-1 and TRBJ1-2; D is unclear. V shed 3 bases and J shed 4 bases, with 6 bases lying between them. Germline CDR1 DFQATT, CDR2 SNEGSKA (reference sequence). The CDR3 has 11 residues. Here the CDR3 DNA reads TGCAGTGCTAGCGGGCCCTATGGCTACACCTTC. This translates into CSASGPYGYTF.

As to this clonotype: A much larger clone sits a single nucleotide away, making a read error possible. The chain links TRBV12-3 or TRBV12-4 to TRBJ1-4, with a possible D match to TRBD1 (5 bases). This CDR3 is built from 15 residues. The CDR3 nucleotides read TGTGCCAGCAGCCCTTGGCCCGGGGGTACTGAAGAACTGTTTTTT. Its translation: CASSPWPGGTEELFF.

This clonotype showed up just once. V is TRBV7-2 and J is TRBJ2-3, with D perhaps matching TRBD1 (5 bases). V lost 1 base, J lost 4 bases, and 9 bases lay in between. CDR3 size: 14 residues. The germline V gene has CDR1 SGHTA and CDR2 FQGNSA. The CDR3 nucleotides are TGTGCCAGCAGCTTAGTAGGGGCAGCAGATACGCAGTATTTT. Translation gives CASSLVGAADTQYF.

The chain links TRBV5-1 to TRBJ1-1, with 9 positions matching TRBD1. This CDR3 spans 15 amino acids. The V gene end was trimmed by 0 bases and the J gene end by 1 base; junction bases not matched to a gene: 1. Germline CDR1 SGHRS, CDR2 YFSETQ. As DNA, the CDR3 is TGCGCCAGCAGCTTGGGGGACAGGGAGAACACTGAAGCTTTCTTT. Residues: CASSLGDRENTEAFF.